This T cell receptor (beta chain) was recovered during a study of monozygotic twins with inflammatory bowel disease. The draw for each donor consisted of a single 2.5 ml blood sample. Investigators extracted total RNA from whole blood and did not sort T cells. An amount of roughly 3,500 ng of total RNA was used for each TCR library. Through template switching, UMIs that included a 6-nucleotide sample barcode were added. Reprocessing the 5' RACE reads, TCRdb reports a single entry for every CDR3 protein and omits DNA. The sample includes over 350,000 distinct CDR3 sequences. Sequencing was carried out using blood. This receptor was taken from a human donor with ulcerative colitis or Crohn's disease, or a healthy co-twin of an affected twin (not recorded which).

CDR3 region: CATSDPPGVKGINTEAFF. V is TRBV24-1 and J is TRBJ1-1; TCRdb proposes TRBD1, but this gene call is untestable without DNA. This CDR3 contains 18 residues. Germline V gene lookup returns CDR1 KGHDR and CDR2 SFDVKD.